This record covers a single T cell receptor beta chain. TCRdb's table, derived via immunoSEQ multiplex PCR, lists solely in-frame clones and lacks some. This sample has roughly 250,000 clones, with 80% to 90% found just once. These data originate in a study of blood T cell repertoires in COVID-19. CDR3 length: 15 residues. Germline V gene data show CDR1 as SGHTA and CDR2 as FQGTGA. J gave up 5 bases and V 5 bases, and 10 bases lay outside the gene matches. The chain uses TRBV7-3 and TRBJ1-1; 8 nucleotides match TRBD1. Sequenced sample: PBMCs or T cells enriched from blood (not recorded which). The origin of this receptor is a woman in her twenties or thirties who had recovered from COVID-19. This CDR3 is CASSNSGTGGTEAFF. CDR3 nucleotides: TGTGCCAGCAGCAACTCAGGGACAGGCGGGACTGAAGCTTTCTTT.